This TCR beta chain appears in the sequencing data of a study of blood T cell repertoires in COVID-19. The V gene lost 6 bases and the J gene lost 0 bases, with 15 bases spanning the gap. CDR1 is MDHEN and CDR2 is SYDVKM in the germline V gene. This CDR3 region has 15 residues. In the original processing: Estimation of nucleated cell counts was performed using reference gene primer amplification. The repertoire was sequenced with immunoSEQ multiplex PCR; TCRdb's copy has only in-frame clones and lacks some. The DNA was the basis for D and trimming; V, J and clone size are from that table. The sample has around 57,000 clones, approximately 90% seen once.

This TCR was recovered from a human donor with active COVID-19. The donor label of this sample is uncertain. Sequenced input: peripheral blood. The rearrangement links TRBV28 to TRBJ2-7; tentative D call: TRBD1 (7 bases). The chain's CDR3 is CASSPGGTSSYEQYF. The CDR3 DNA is TGTGCCAGCAGCCCAGGGGGGACGAGCTCCTACGAGCAGTACTTC.